This T cell receptor (beta chain) was identified during a study of T cell changes during pregnancy in multiple sclerosis (dated by TCRdb to between 2017 and 2020). The study in broad terms: The study looked at changes in the T cell repertoire across pregnancy in women with multiple sclerosis.

The method behind the library was the immunoSEQ multiplex PCR assay. As stored in TCRdb, this immuneACCESS dataset retains in-frame rearrangements with V and J assigned. A fraction of the clones does not appear; measured against another copy, unresolved V genes explain less than half of the discrepancy, and the remainder lacks a known reason. This sample comprises 75,000 to 100,000 clones, 90% of them detected only once. The ten largest clonotypes hold roughly 0.77% of the sample. A remark on this clone: Its cognate antigen has yet to be identified. No qualities accompany the bases; no much larger clone lies one base away.

The CDR3 covers 15 residues, taking in both the cysteine and the phenylalanine. Only the CDR3 part of the read is kept: 45 bases, read in frame from the first base. V and J lose 0 bases and 3 bases, and a span of 12 bases separates them. In the germline V gene (reference sequence), CDR1 corresponds to SGHNT and CDR2 to YYREEE. This sequence originates from a female donor in good health, enrolled as a control in a pregnancy study. Source: peripheral blood, taken in the second trimester of pregnancy. The rearrangement combines TRBV5-4 with TRBJ1-2, with TRBD1 tentatively as D gene (6 bases match). The DNA is TGTGCCAGCAGCTTGGGCCCAGGGGTAGACTATGGCTACACCTTC. This yields the protein CASSLGPGVDYGYTF.